This T cell receptor beta chain was sequenced for a study of cytotoxic CD8 clonotypes in ibrutinib-treated CLL. V was shortened by 2 bases and J by 0 bases, with 8 bases between the two germline ends. This CDR3 spans 14 amino acids. CDR1 MNHEY and CDR2 SVGAGI come from the germline V gene. Study results and caveats: Relative to age-matched healthy donors, clonality at baseline was higher, and it tracked circulating CD8+ T-cell counts.

Sequenced by immunoSEQ multiplex PCR; TCRdb stores in-frame clones only, minus some. The sample lists 120,000 to 150,000 clones, 75% to 95% seen once, with under 14% in the top ten. Worth noting for this clone: What it recognizes is unknown.

This chain joins TRBV6-5 and TRBJ2-7, with D perhaps matching TRBD1 (5 bases). Source: PBMCs, taken after 12 months of ibrutinib treatment. The sequence came from a human donor with chronic lymphocytic leukemia. The CDR3 DNA reads as TGTGCCAGCAGTTACAGGGGCTTCTCCTACGAGCAGTACTTC. Its translation is CASSYRGFSYEQYF.